This T cell receptor (beta chain) was documented in a study of Graves' ophthalmopathy and Graves' hyperthyroidism. Study-level information: Pretreatment peripheral blood was obtained at initial diagnosis. Study-level points and caveats: Thyroid clonotypes that were expanded above 0.001 frequency mostly also appeared in blood.

Patients were left out if they had other autoimmune diseases, uncontrolled infections, pregnancy or lactation. Serum thyroxine and TRAb, along with clinical symptoms, thyroid ultrasound and orbital computed tomography, were what diagnosis relied on. Scientists amplified the TCR beta CDR3 regions from RNA transcripts. HTBI primers primed a first-round RT-PCR, and a second-round multiplex PCR followed. TCRdb passed the multiplex PCR reads through MiXCR, listing each CDR3 protein once. This sample has 650,000 to 900,000 distinct CDR3 sequences, with 35% to 50% found just once. Trimming took off 1 base at V and 5 bases at J, with 11 bases between the two ends. Per the germline V gene, CDR1 is LGHNA and CDR2 is YSLEER. The CDR3 has 14 amino acids. This clonotype occurred a few times. What it recognizes is unknown.

The sequenced sample consisted of peripheral blood. The chain recombines TRBV4-3 with TRBJ2-5; D not resolved. The sequence was collected from an adult man with Graves' ophthalmopathy. This CDR3 reads CASSQAGYSETQYF. The CDR3, as DNA: TGCGCCAGCAGCCAAGCCGGATATTCGGAGACCCAGTACTTC.